These 10 T cell receptor beta chains were all obtained from the same sample, sequenced in a study of early T cells in non-severe SARS-CoV-2 infection. TCRdb re-called the 5' RACE reads with MiXCR, one entry per CDR3 protein. Among about 100,000 distinct CDR3 sequences listed, 13% were seen once. The sample was whole blood. The receptors shown here come from an adult who was a healthcare worker with PCR-confirmed SARS-CoV-2 infection or an uninfected control (not recorded which).

The chain links TRBV28 to TRBJ1-3; D uncertain. This CDR3 comprises 13 residues. Germline CDR1 and CDR2: MDHEN and SYDVKM. Between the trimmed V and J ends, which lost 10 bases and 0 bases, there was a span of 10 bases. In nucleotides, the CDR3 is TGTGCCACCCGGGTTCCCTCTGGAAACACCATATATTTT. This gives the protein CATRVPSGNTIYF.

The sample holds a few counts of this clonotype. The chain has TRBV7-9 and TRBJ1-2, with D unclear. The CDR3 consists of 16 residues. The V end lost 0 bases, the J end lost 6 bases, and 17 bases lay between the germline ends. Looked up from germline, CDR1 is SEHNR and CDR2 is FQNEAQ (reference sequence). This CDR3 is CASSLARNTLGDGYTF. For the CDR3, the DNA is TGTGCCAGCAGCTTAGCGCGAAATACCCTCGGGGATGGCTACACCTTC. Variable domain in full (rest from reference TRBV7-9 and TRBJ1-2): DTGVSQNPRHKITKRGQNVTFRCDPISEHNRLYWYRQTLGQGPEFLTYFQNEAQLEKSRLLSDRFSAERPKGSFSTLEIQRTEQGDSAMYLCASSLARNTLGDGYTFGSGTRLTVV.

This clonotype has a handful of counts. The chain joins TRBV4-1 to TRBJ1-3, with D perhaps matching TRBD1 (6 bases). V dropped 0 bases and J dropped 2 bases, with 17 bases sitting between them. Germline V gives CDR1 MGHRA, CDR2 YSYEKL. The CDR3 is 18 residues long. CDR3 sequence reads: CASSQDNRVVQAGNTIYF. The CDR3 DNA is TGCGCCAGCAGCCAAGACAACAGGGTTGTACAGGCTGGAAACACCATATATTTT.

The V call is TRBV29-1, the J call TRBJ2-1; TRBD1 might be the D (5 bases). Trimming removed 7 bases from V and 2 bases from J, with 15 bases in between. Germline V gene data show CDR1 as SQVTM and CDR2 as ANQGSEA. This CDR3 region has 14 residues. CDR3 DNA: TGCAGCGATTTAGACAGACGTACCTACAATGAGCAGTTCTTC. It encodes CSDLDRRTYNEQFF.

About this clonotype: A much larger clone lies a single base off, so this may be a read error. The V call is TRBV2, the J call TRBJ2-2, with TRBD2 identical over 9 bases. CDR3 length: 18 residues. Per the germline V gene, CDR1 is SNHLY and CDR2 is FYNNEI. CDR3 DNA sequence: TGTGCCAGCAGCCGATCAGGGCGCGGGGGGGCCATCACCGAGGAGCTGTTTTTT. Protein product: CASSRSGRGGAITEELFF.

This clonotype showed up many times. The chain links TRBV2 to TRBJ2-1; 14 bases are shared with TRBD2. CDR1 SNHLY and CDR2 FYNNEI come from the germline V gene. The CDR3 length is 15 residues. With V trimmed by 7 bases and J by 8 bases, 7 bases remained unmatched. CDR3 DNA sequence: TGTGCCAGCACCGAGGGGACTAGCGGGGGTGATGAGCAGTTCTTC. Translating it yields CASTEGTSGGDEQFF.

The table lists this clonotype with many counts. A read error may account for a junction end that differs from germline. The rearrangement links TRBV20-1 to TRBJ2-1, with D maybe TRBD2 (6 bases). Germline CDR1 is DFQATT and CDR2 is SNEGSKA (reference sequence). This CDR3 region has 15 residues. The CDR3 loop reads CSAVAENHSYNEQFF. Written as DNA, the CDR3 is TGCAGTGCCGTAGCGGAAAACCACTCCTACAATGAACAGTTCTTC.

The chain links TRBV20-1 to TRBJ2-1; D is possibly TRBD1 or TRBD2 (5 bases each). Trimming took 3 bases from V and 0 from J, leaving 9 bases between them. From germline, CDR1 is DFQATT and CDR2 SNEGSKA (reference sequence). The CDR3 length is 14 residues. DNA for the CDR3: TGCAGTGCTAGGTCGGGGACCTCCTACAATGAGCAGTTCTTC. Its protein product is CSARSGTSYNEQFF.

This clonotype occurred many times. The chain combines TRBV20-1 with TRBJ2-7; D unclear. The CDR3 runs 15 residues. Trimming cost V 1 base and J 2 bases, with 15 bases left between them. Germline V CDR1 and CDR2: DFQATT, SNEGSKA (reference sequence). The CDR3 spells CSARVRNLRAYEQYF. CDR3 in DNA: TGCAGTGCTAGAGTAAGGAACCTTCGGGCCTACGAGCAGTACTTC.

This clonotype occurred a few times. The gene calls are TRBV11-2 and TRBJ2-7; 11 bases are a match to TRBD2. This CDR3 has 15 residues. Germline assignment: CDR1 SGHAT and CDR2 FQNNGV. V lost 5 bases, J lost 1 base, and 4 bases stayed unmatched. Here the CDR3 DNA reads TGTGCCAGCAGCGACCTAGCGGGGGGTTCCTACGAGCAGTACTTC. It yields the protein CASSDLAGGSYEQYF.